This TCR beta chain is drawn from a study of CD8 T cells in Susac syndrome (dated by TCRdb to between 2018 and 2020). Background on the whole study: Whether CD8+ T cell activation and differentiation in Susac syndrome was antigen driven was tested using repertoire sequencing. The study compared CD8+ T cell repertoire clonality among 12 healthy donors, about 14 Susac syndrome patients and about 16 multiple sclerosis patients.

High-throughput TCR beta sequencing profiled peripheral blood CD8+ and CD4+ T cells from healthy donors, Susac syndrome patients and multiple sclerosis patients. The multiple sclerosis controls were treatment-naive patients whose relapsing-remitting disease, either stable or active, fulfilled the revised McDonald criteria. CD8+ TEMRA cells were enriched by FACS, while bulk CD8+ and CD4+ T cells were purified by magnetic negative isolation. Blood was collected in EDTA tubes and processed within 24 hours, with PBMCs isolated through density gradient centrifugation. PBMCs intended for TCR sequencing were frozen in liquid nitrogen and were later thawed in a 37 degrees C water bath. The sorted or isolated CD4+, CD8+ and CD8+ TEMRA cells reached a purity of at least 90%. Points on this clonotype: The antigen this receptor binds is unknown. Within one base of it there is no much larger clone, and no base qualities were kept.

RNA was extracted with the RNeasy kit and about 0.45 to 1 ug was reverse transcribed using random hexamers. The immunoSEQ multiplex PCR assay, covering 54 Vbeta and 13 Jbeta segments, was used to amplify TCR beta CDR3 regions. PCR amplification bias was corrected by using a synthetic template baseline for primer optimization and computational correction. As for the original processing: Reads were assigned to V, D and J genes according to IMGT and analyzed in immunoSEQ Analyzer, with only productive sequences retained. Clonality was calculated as one minus the Shannon entropy normalized by log2 of the number of productive unique sequences. For each patient and control, public and private clones were evaluated among the 100 most prevalent clones. Susac-specific clones were defined as absent from healthy and MS cohorts, 800 to 1,200 published viral clones and other ImmuneACCESS disease sequences. The raw public reads went through TCRdb reprocessing: fastp at Q25, MiXCR clone calling, in-frame beta chains kept. CDR3 protein sequences are deduplicated, and each keeps its most common genes and DNA. TCRdb assigned the V and J calls; the authors' analysis was not used. This sample gives some 400,000 distinct CDR3 sequences in total; more than 70% of them show up just once. The biggest ten clones account for under 0.15% of the sample.

What the authors observed across the whole study: The study acknowledged that relatively few individuals were included in the TCR sequencing and HLA analysis.

The CDR3, from cysteine to phenylalanine, totals 13 residues. Of all the DNA, just the CDR3 is kept, 39 bases in frame from base 1. Between the V and J ends, shortened by 7 bases and 2 bases respectively, the junction contains 14 bases. Taken from the germline V gene (reference sequence), the CDR1 and CDR2 loops are DFQATT and SNEGSKA. Sequencing was performed on CD8+ T cells from PBMCs. This receptor was obtained from a human donor with multiple sclerosis. The chain employs TRBV20-1 and TRBJ2-5; the D call is tentative, TRBD1 or TRBD2, as each matches 6 bases. The CDR3 is CSGGRGLQETQYF. The sequenced DNA is TGCAGTGGGGGCAGGGGACTTCAAGAGACCCAGTACTTC.